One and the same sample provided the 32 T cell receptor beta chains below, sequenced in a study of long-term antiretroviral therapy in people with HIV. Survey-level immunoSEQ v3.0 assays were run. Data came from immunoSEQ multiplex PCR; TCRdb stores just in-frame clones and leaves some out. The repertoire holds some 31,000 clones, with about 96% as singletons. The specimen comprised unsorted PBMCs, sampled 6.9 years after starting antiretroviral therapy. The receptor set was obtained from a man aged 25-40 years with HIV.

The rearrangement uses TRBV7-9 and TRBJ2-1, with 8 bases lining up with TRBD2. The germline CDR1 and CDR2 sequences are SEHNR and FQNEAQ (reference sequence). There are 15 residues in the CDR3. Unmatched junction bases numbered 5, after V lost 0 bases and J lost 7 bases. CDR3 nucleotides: TGTGCCAGCAGCTTAGCAACGGGGGGGCCAAATGAGCAGTTCTTC. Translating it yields CASSLATGGPNEQFF.

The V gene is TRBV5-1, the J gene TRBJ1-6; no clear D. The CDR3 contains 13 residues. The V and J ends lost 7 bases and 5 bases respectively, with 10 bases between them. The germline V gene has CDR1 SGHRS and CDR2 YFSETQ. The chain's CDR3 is CASAAEDNSPLHF. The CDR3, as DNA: TGCGCCAGCGCGGCGGAGGATAATTCACCCCTCCACTTT.

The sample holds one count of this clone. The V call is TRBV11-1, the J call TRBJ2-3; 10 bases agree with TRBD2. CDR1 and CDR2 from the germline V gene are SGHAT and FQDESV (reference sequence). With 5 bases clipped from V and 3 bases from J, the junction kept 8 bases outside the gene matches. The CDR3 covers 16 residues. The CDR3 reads CASSPQGLAETDTQYF. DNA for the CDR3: TGTGCCAGCAGCCCACAAGGACTAGCGGAGACAGATACGCAGTATTTT.

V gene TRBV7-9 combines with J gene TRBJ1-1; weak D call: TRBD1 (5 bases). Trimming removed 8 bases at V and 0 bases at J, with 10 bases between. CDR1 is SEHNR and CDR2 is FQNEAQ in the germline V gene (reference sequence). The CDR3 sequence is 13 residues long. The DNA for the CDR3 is TGTGCCAGCCTTAGACAGTTGAACACTGAAGCTTTCTTT. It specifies CASLRQLNTEAFF.

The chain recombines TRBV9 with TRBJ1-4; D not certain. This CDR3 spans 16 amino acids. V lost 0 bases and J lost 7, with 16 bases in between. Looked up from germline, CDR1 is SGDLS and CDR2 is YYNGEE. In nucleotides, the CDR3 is TGTGCCAGCAGCGTAGACCCCGGGTTCAGTGGTGAAAAACTGTTTTTT. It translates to CASSVDPGFSGEKLFF.

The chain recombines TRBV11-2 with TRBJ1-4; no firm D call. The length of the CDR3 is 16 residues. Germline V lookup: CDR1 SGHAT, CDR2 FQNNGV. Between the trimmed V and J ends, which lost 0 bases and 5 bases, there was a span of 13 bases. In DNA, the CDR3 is TGTGCCAGCAGCTTAGACAACTATTATGGCAATGAAAAACTGTTTTTT. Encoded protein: CASSLDNYYGNEKLFF. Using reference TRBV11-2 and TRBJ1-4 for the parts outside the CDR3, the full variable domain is EAGVAQSPRYKIIEKRQSVAFWCNPISGHATLYWYQQILGQGPKLLIQFQNNGVVDDSQLPKDRFSAERLKGVDSTLKIQPAKLEDSAVYLCASSLDNYYGNEKLFFGSGTQLSVL.

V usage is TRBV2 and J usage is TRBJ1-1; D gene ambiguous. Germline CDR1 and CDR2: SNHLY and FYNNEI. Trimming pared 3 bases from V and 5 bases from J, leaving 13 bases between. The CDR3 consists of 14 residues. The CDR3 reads CASSDRRGVTEAFF. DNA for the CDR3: TGTGCCAGCAGTGACCGCCGGGGTGTGACTGAAGCTTTCTTT.

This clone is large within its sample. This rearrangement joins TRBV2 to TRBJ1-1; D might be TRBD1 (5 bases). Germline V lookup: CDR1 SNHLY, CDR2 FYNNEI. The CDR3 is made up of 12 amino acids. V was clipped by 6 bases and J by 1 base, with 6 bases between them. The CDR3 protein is CASSGGNTEAFF. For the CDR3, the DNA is TGTGCCAGCAGCGGGGGGAACACTGAAGCTTTCTTT.

In nucleotides, the CDR3 is TGTGCCAGCAGCTTAGCGACAGGGAGCGCCACTGAAGCTTTCTTT. Translated, it gives CASSLATGSATEAFF. The V gene is TRBV7-2, the J gene TRBJ1-1, with 7 bases matching TRBD1. Germline assignment: CDR1 SGHTA and CDR2 FQGNSA. This CDR3 is built from 15 residues. Trimming took 0 bases from V and 4 from J; bases not matched to a gene: 5.

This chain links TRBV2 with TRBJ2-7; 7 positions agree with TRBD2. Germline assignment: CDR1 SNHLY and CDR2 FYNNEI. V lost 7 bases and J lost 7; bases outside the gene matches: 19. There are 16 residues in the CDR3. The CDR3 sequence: CASNPTPTPVGGEQYF. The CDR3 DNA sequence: TGTGCCAGCAACCCAACCCCGACGCCGGTGGGGGGGGAGCAGTACTTC.

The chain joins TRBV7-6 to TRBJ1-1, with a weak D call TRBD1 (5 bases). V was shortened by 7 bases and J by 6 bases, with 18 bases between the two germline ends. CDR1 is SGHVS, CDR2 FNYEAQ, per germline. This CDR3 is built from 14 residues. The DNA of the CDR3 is TGTGCCAGCACCTCAGGGCTCCGTACCGCTGAAGCTTTCTTT. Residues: CASTSGLRTAEAFF.

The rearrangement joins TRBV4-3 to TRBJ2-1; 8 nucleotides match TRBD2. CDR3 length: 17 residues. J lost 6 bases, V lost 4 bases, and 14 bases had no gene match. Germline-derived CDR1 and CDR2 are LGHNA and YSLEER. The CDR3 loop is CASSRFLTATSANEQFF. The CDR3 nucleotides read TGCGCCAGCAGCCGATTTCTGACGGCGACTAGCGCCAATGAGCAGTTCTTC.

CDR3 nucleotide sequence: TGTGCCAGCAGCTTAGGGGGGGGTAAGGTTTCACCCCTCCACTTT. Amino acid sequence: CASSLGGGKVSPLHF. The V call is TRBV7-6, the J call TRBJ1-6; maybe TRBD1 (5 bases). The CDR3 is 15 amino acids. CDR1 and CDR2 (germline): SGHVS, FNYEAQ. V was pared by 1 base and J by 9 bases, with 13 bases between.

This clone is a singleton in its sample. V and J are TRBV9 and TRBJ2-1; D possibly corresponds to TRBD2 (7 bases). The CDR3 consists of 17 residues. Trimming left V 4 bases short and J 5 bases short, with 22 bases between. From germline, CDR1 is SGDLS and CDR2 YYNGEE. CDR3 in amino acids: CASSPPTGGRKHNEQFF. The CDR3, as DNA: TGTGCCAGCAGCCCCCCCACGGGGGGCCGAAAACACAATGAGCAGTTCTTC.

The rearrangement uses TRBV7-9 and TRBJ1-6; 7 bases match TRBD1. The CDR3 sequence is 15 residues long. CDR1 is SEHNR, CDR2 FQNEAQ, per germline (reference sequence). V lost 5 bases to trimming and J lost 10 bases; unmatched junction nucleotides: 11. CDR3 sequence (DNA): TGTGCCAGCAGCGGCGACAGGGAGGTTCGATCACCCCTCCACTTT. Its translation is CASSGDREVRSPLHF.

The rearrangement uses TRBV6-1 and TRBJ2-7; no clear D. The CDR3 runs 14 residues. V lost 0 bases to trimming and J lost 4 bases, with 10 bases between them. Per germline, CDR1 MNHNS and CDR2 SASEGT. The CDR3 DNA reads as TGTGCCAGCAGTGAAGCGCCCGACGGATACGAGCAGTACTTC. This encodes CASSEAPDGYEQYF.

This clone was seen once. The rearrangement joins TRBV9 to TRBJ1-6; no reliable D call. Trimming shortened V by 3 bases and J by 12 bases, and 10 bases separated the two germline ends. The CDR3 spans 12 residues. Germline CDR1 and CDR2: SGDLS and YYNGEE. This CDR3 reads CASSAPSGPLHF. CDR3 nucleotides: TGTGCCAGCAGCGCCCCGTCTGGACCCCTCCACTTT.

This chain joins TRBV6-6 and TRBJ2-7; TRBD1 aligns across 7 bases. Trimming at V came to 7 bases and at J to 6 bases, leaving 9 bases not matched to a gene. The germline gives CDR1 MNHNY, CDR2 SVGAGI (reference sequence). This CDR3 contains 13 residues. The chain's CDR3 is CASTYTGDGEQYF. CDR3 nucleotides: TGTGCCAGCACCTACACAGGGGACGGCGAGCAGTACTTC.

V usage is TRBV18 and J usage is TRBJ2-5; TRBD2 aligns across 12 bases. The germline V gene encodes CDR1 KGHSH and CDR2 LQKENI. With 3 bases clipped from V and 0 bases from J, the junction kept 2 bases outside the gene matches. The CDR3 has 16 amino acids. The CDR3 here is CASSPSSGGDQETQYF. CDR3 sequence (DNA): TGTGCCAGCTCACCGTCTAGCGGGGGGGACCAAGAGACCCAGTACTTC.

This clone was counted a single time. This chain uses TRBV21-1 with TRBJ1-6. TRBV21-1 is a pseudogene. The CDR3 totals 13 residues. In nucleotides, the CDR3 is TGTGCCAGCAGCTTTCGCCATCGTCTACCCCTCCACTTT. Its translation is CASSFRHRLPLHF.

CDR3 bases: TGTGCCACCAGCAGTGCTACAGAACTAGCCAAAAACATTCAGTACTTC. This codes for CATSSATELAKNIQYF. The chain couples TRBV15 to TRBJ2-4, with D unclear. The length of the CDR3 is 16 residues. Germline V gene sequence: CDR1 LNHNV, CDR2 YYDKDF (reference sequence). V was trimmed by 3 bases and J by 0 bases, leaving 12 bases between them.

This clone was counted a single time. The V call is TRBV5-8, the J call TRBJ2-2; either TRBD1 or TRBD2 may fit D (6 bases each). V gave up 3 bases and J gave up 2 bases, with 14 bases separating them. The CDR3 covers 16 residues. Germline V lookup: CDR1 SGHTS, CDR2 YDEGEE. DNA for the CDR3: TGTGCCAGCAGCTCCTACGGGGGCCCCAACACCGGGGAGCTGTTTTTT. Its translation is CASSSYGGPNTGELFF.

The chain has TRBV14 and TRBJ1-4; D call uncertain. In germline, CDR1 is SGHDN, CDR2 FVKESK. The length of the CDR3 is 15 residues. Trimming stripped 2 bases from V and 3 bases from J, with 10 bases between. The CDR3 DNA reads TGTGCCAGCAGCCAACAGCGGCTGGCTAATGAAAAACTGTTTTTT. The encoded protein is CASSQQRLANEKLFF. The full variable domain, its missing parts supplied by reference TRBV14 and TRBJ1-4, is EAGVTQFPSHSVIEKGQTVTLRCDPISGHDNLYWYRRVMGKEIKFLLHFVKESKQDESGMPNNRFLAERTGGTYSTLKVQPAELEDSGVYFCASSQQRLANEKLFFGSGTQLSVL.

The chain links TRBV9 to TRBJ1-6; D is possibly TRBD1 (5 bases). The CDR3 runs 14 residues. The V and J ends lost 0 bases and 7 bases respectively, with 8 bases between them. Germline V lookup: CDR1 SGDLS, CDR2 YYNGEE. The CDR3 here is CASSVVGANSPLHF. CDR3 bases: TGTGCCAGCAGCGTAGTAGGGGCCAATTCACCCCTCCACTTT.

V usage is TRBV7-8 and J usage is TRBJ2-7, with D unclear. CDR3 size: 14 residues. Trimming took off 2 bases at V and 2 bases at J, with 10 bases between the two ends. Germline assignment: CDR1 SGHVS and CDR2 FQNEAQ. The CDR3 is CASSLNKGPYEQYF. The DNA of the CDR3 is TGTGCCAGCAGCTTAAATAAGGGTCCCTACGAGCAGTACTTC.

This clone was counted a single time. CDR3 DNA: TGCGCCAGCAGCTTGGCCCAATCAGGGGGCCCCTACAATGAGCAGTTCTTC. Its translation: CASSLAQSGGPYNEQFF. The chain joins TRBV5-1 to TRBJ2-1, with 8 bases that match TRBD1. V lost 0 bases, J lost 2 bases, and 7 bases stayed unmatched. This CDR3 contains 17 residues. Germline loops: CDR1 SGHRS, CDR2 YFSETQ.

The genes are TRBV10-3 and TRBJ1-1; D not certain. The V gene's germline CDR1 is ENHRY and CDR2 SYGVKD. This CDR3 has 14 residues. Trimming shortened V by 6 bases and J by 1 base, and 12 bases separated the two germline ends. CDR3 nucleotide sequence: TGTGCCATCAGCCCCACATTGGAGAACACTGAAGCTTTCTTT. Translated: CAISPTLENTEAFF.

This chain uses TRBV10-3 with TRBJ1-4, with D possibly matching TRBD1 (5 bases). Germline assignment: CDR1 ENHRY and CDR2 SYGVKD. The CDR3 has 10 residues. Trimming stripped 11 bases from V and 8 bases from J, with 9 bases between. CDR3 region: CAARQEKLFF. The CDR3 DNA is TGTGCCGCTCGACAGGAAAAACTGTTTTTT.

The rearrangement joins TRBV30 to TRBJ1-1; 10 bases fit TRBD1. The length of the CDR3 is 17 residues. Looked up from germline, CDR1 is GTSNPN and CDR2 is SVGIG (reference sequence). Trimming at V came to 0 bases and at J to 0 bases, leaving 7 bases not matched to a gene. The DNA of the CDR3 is TGTGCCTGGAGTGTAGTAAGGGGACAGGGGATGAACACTGAAGCTTTCTTT. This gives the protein CAWSVVRGQGMNTEAFF.

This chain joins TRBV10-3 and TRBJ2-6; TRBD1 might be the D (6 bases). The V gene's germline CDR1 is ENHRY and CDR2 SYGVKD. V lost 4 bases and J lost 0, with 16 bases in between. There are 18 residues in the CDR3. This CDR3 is CAISVEDSSFSGANVLTF. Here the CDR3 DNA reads TGTGCCATCAGTGTTGAGGACAGCTCTTTCTCTGGGGCCAACGTCCTGACTTTC.

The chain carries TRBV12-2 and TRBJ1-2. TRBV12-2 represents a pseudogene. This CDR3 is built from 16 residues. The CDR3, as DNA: TGTGCAAGTCGCTTCTCGAGACAGGGAGGGAACTATGGCTACACCTTC. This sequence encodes CASRFSRQGGNYGYTF.

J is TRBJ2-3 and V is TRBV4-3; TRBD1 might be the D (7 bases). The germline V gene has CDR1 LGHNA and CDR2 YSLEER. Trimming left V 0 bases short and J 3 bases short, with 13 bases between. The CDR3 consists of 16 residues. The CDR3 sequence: CASSQDVTGRTDTQYF. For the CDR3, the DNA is TGCGCCAGCAGCCAAGATGTGACAGGGAGGACAGATACGCAGTATTTT.